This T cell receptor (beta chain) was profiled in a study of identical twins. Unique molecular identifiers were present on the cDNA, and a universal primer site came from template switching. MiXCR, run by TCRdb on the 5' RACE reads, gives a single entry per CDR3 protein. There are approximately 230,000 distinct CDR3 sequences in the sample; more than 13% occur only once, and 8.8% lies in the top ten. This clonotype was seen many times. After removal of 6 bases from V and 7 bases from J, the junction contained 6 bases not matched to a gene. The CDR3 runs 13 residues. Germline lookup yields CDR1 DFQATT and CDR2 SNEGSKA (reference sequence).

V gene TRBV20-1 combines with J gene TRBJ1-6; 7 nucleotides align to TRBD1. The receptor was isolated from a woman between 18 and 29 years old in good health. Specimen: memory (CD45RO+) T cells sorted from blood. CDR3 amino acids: CSARDSLNSPLHF. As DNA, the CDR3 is TGCAGTGCCCGGGACAGCCTCAATTCACCCCTCCACTTT.